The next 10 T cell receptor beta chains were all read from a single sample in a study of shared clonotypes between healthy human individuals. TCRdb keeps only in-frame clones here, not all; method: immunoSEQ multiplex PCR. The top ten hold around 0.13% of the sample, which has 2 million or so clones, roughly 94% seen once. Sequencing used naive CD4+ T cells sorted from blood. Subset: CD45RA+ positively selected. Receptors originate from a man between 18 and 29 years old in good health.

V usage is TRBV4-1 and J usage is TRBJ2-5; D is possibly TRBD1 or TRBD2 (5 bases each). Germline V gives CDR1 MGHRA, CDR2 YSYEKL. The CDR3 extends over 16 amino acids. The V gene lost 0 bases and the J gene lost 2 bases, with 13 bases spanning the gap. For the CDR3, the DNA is TGCGCCAGCAGCCAAGATCCCAGCTGGGGGCAAGAGACCCAGTACTTC. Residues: CASSQDPSWGQETQYF.

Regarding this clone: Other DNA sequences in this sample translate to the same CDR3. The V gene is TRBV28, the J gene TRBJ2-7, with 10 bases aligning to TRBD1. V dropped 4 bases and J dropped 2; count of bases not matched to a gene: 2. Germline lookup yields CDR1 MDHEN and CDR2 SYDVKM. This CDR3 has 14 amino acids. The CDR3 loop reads CASSSTGGPYEQYF. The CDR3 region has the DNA TGTGCCAGCAGTTCGACAGGGGGCCCCTACGAGCAGTACTTC.

The CDR3 bases are TGTGCCAGCAGCCCACCCCCCGGACTCCGTACTCAAGAGCAGTACTTC. It translates to CASSPPPGLRTQEQYF. The chain is built from TRBV9 and TRBJ2-7, with D perhaps TRBD2 (5 bases). Trimming left V 4 bases short and J 7 bases short, with 24 bases between. The CDR3 runs 16 residues. The germline gives CDR1 SGDLS, CDR2 YYNGEE.

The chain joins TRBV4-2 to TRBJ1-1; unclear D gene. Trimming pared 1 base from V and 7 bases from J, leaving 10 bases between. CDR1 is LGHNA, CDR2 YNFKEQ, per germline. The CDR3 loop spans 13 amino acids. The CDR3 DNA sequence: TGTGCCAGCAGCCAAGTCAACGGGATTGAAGCTTTCTTT. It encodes CASSQVNGIEAFF.

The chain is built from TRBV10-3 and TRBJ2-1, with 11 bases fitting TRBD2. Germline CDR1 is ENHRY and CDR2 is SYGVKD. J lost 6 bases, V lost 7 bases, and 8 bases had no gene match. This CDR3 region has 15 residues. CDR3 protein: CAITPGTSGGNEQFF. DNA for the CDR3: TGTGCCATCACCCCCGGGACTAGCGGAGGCAATGAGCAGTTCTTC.

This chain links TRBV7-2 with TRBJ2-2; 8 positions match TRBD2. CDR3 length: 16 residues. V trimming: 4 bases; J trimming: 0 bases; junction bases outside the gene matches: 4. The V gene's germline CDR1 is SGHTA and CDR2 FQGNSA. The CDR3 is CASSSRLATNTGELFF. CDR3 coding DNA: TGTGCCAGCAGCTCCAGACTAGCGACGAACACCGGGGAGCTGTTTTTT.

CDR3 loop: CASSLGGTSHEQYF. The CDR3 DNA sequence: TGTGCCAGCAGCTTAGGGGGGACATCACACGAGCAGTACTTC. The chain carries TRBV7-2 and TRBJ2-7; TRBD1 might be the D (6 bases). The germline V gene has CDR1 SGHTA and CDR2 FQGNSA. V lost 1 base and J 5 bases, leaving 12 bases between the germline ends. The CDR3 has 14 amino acids.

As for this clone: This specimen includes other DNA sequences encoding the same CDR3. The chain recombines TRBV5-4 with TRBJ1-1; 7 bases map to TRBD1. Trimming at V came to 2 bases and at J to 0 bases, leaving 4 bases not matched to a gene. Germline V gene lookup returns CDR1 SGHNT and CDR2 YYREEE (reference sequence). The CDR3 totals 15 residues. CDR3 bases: TGTGCCAGCAGCTTAGGACAGGCCATGAACACTGAAGCTTTCTTT. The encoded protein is CASSLGQAMNTEAFF.

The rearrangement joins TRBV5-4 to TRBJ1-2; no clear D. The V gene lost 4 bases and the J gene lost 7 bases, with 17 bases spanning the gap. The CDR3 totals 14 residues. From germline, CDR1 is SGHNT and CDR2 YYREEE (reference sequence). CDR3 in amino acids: CASSMFGPMGGYTF. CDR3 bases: TGTGCCAGCAGCATGTTTGGCCCCATGGGTGGCTACACCTTC.

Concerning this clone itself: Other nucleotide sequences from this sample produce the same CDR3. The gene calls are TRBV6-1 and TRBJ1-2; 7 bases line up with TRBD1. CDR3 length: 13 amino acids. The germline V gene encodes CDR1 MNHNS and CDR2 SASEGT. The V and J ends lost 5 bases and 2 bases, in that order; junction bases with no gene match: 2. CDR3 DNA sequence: TGTGCCAGCAGTCAACAGGGGAACTATGGCTACACCTTC. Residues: CASSQQGNYGYTF.